This entry is about one TCR beta chain. This sample stems from a study of beta chain features in type 1 diabetes. Trimming removed 6 bases from V and 5 bases from J; junction bases left unmatched: 15. This CDR3 spans 17 amino acids. The V gene's germline CDR1 is MGHDK and CDR2 SYGVNS. TCRB transcripts that were expressed got sequenced, as all of the isolated RNA had been reverse transcribed. Measured with immunoSEQ multiplex PCR; TCRdb has only the in-frame clones, and not every one. The sample consists of around 250,000 clones, 13% to 15% of them appearing once. Sequencing was done on a sample of naive CD4+ T cells from blood. This chain connects TRBV25-1 to TRBJ1-5, with 8 bases lining up with TRBD1. This sequence originates from a woman between 35 and 50 years old in good health. The CDR3 reads CASRKDGRGRLDQPQHF. DNA of the CDR3: TGTGCCAGCAGAAAAGACGGCAGGGGGCGGTTGGATCAGCCCCAGCATTTT.